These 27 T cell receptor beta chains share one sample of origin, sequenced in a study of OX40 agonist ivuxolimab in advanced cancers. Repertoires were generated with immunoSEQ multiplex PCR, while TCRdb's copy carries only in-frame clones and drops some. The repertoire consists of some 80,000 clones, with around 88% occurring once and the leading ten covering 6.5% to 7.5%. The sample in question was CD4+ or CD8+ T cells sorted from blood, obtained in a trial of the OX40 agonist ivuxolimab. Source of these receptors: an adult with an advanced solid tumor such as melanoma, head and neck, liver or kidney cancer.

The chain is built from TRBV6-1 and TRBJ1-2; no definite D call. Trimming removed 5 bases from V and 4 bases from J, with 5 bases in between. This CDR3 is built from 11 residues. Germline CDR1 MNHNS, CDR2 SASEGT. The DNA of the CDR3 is TGTGCCAGCAGTCCTATCTATGGCTACACCTTC. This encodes CASSPIYGYTF.

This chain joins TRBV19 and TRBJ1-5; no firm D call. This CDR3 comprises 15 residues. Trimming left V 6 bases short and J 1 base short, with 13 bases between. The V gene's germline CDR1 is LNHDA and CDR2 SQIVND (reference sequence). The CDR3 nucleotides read TGTGCCAGTAGGGCCCCCAGATACAGCAATCAGCCCCAGCATTTT. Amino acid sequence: CASRAPRYSNQPQHF.

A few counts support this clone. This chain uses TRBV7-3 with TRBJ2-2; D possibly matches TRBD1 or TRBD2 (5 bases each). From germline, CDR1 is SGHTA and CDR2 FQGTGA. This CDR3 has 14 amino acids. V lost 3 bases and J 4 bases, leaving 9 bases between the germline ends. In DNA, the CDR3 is TGTGCCAGCAGCTTGAGGGGAAGCACCGGGGAGCTGTTTTTT. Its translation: CASSLRGSTGELFF.

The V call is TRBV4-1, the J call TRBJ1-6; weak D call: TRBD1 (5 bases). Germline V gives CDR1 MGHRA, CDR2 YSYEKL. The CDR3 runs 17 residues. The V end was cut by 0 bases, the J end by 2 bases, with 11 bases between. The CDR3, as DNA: TGCGCCAGCAGCCAAGACCCCCCAGGGACCTATAATTCACCCCTCCACTTT. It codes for CASSQDPPGTYNSPLHF.

The CDR3 loop reads CASSLQGPGELFF. The CDR3 region has the DNA TGTGCCAGTAGTCTACAGGGGCCCGGGGAGCTGTTTTTT. This chain links TRBV19 with TRBJ2-2; 7 bases line up with TRBD1. Looked up from germline, CDR1 is LNHDA and CDR2 is SQIVND (reference sequence). This CDR3 has 13 amino acids. The V and J ends lost 5 bases and 6 bases, in that order; junction bases with no gene match: 3.

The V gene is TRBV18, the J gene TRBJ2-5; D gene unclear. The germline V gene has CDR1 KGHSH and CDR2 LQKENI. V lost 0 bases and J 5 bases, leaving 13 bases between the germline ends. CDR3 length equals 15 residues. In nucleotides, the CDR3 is TGTGCCAGCTCACCACCGTCTGGGGTCAGGGAGACCCAGTACTTC. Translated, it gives CASSPPSGVRETQYF.

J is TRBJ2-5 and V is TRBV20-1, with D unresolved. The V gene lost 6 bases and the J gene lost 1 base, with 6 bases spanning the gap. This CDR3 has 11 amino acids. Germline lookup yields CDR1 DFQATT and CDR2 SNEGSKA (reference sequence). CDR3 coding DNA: TGCAGTGCCGCCATCCAAGAGACCCAGTACTTC. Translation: CSAAIQETQYF.

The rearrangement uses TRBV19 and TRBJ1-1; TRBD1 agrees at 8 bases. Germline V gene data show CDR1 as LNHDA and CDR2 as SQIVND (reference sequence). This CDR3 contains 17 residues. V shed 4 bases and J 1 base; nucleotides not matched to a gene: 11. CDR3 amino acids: CASSTTRTGRGNTEAFF. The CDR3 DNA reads TGTGCCAGTAGTACCACCCGGACAGGGCGGGGGAACACTGAAGCTTTCTTT.

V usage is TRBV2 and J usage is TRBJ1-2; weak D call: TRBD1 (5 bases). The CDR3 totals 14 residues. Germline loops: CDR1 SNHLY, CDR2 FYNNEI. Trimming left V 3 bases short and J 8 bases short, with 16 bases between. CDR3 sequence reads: CASSDQPGAGGYTF. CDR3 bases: TGTGCCAGCAGTGACCAGCCCGGGGCTGGGGGCTACACCTTC.

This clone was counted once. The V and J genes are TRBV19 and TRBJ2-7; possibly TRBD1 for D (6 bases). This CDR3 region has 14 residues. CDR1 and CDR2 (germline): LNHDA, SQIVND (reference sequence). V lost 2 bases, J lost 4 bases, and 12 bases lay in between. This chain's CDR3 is CASSIQGKSYEQYF. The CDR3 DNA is TGTGCCAGTAGTATACAGGGGAAGAGTTACGAGCAGTACTTC.

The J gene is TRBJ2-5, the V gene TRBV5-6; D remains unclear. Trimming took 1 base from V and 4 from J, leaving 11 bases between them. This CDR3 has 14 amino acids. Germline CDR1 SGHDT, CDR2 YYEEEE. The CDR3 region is CASSLYGNGETQYF. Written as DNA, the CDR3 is TGTGCCAGCAGCTTGTATGGTAACGGAGAGACCCAGTACTTC. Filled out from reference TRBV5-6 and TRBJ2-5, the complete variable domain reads DAGVTQSPTHLIKTRGQQVTLRCSPKSGHDTVSWYQQALGQGPQFIFQYYEEEERQRGNFPDRFSGHQFPNYSSELNVNALLLGDSALYLCASSLYGNGETQYFGPGTRLLVL.

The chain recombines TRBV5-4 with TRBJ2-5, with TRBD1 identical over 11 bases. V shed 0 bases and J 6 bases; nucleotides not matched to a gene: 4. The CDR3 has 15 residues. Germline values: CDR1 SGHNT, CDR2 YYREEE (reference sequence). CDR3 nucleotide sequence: TGTGCCAGCAGCTTGGGGACAGGGGGCGCTAAGACCCAGTACTTC. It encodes CASSLGTGGAKTQYF.

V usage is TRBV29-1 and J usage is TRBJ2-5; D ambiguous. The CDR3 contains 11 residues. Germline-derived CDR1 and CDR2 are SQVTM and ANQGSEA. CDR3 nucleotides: TGCAAGGCGACGGTCTGGGGGACCCAGTACTTC. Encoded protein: CKATVWGTQYF. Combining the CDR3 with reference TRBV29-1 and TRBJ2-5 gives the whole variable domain SAVISQKPSRDICQRGTSLTIQCQVDSQVTMMFWYRQQPGQSLTLIATANQGSEATYESGFVIDKFPISRPNLTFSTLTVSNMSPEDSSIYLCKATVWGTQYFGPGTRLLVL.

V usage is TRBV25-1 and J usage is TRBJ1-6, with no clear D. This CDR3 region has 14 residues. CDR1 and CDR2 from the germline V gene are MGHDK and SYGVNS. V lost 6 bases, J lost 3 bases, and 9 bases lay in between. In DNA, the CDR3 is TGTGCCAGCAGCTCACAGAGCTATAATTCACCCCTCCACTTT. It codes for CASSSQSYNSPLHF.

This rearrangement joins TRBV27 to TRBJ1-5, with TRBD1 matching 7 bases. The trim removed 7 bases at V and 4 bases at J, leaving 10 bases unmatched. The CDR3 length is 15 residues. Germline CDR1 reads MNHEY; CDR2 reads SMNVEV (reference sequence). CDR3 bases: TGTGCCAGCACTTCTCAGGGGGACGGAAATCAGCCCCAGCATTTT. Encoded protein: CASTSQGDGNQPQHF.

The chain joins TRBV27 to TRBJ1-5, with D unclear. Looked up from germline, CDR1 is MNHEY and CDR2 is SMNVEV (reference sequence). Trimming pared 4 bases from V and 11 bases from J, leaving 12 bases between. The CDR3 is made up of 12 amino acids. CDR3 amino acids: CASSSLHGAQHF. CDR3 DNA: TGTGCCAGCAGTTCCTTACACGGGGCCCAGCATTTT.

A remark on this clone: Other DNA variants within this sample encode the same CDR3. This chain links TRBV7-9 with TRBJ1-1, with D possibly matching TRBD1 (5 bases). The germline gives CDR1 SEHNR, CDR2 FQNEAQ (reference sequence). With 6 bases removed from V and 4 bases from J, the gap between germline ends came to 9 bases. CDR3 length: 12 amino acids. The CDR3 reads CASSWGVTEAFF. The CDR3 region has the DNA TGTGCCAGCAGTTGGGGCGTCACTGAAGCTTTCTTT.

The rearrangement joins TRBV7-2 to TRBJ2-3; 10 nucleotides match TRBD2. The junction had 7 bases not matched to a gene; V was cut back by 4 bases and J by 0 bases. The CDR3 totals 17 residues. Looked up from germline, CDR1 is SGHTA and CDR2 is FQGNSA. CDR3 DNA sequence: TGTGCCAGCAGCTCCTTACTAGCGGGATCTAGCACAGATACGCAGTATTTT. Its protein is CASSSLLAGSSTDTQYF.

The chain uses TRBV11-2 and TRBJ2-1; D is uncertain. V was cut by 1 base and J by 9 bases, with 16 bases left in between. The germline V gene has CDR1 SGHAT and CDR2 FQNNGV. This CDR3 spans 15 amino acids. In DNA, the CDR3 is TGTGCCAGCAGCTTAGGAAGTTCTTTCGAGAGTGAGCAGTTCTTC. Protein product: CASSLGSSFESEQFF.

CDR3 sequence reads: CAWSLNDNTEAFF. DNA of the CDR3: TGTGCCTGGAGTCTGAATGATAACACTGAAGCTTTCTTT. The chain employs TRBV30 and TRBJ1-1; D remains ambiguous. The V and J ends lost 2 bases and 2 bases respectively, with 9 bases between them. This CDR3 is built from 13 residues. The germline V gene has CDR1 GTSNPN and CDR2 SVGIG (reference sequence).

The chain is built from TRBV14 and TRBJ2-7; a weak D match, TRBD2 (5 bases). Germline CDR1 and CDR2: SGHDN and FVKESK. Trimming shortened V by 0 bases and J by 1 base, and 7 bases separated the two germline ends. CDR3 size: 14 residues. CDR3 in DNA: TGTGCCAGCAGCCAAGAGGGAGTATCCTACGAGCAGTACTTC. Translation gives CASSQEGVSYEQYF.

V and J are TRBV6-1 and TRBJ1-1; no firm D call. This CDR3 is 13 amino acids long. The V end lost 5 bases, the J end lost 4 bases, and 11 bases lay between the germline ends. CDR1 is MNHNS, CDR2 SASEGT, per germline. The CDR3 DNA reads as TGTGCCAGCAGTCCCTACTTCGGCACTGAAGCTTTCTTT. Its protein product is CASSPYFGTEAFF.

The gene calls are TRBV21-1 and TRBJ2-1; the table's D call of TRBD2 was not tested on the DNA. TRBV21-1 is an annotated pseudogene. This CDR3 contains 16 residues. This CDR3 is CASSNHGTSGGNEQFF. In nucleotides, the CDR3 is TGTGCCAGCAGCAATCACGGGACGTCGGGGGGGAATGAGCAGTTCTTC.

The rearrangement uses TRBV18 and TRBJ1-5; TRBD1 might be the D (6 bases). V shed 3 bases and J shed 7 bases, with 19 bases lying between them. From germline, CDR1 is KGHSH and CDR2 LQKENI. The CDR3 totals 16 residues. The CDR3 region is CASSPIEGGGRQPQHF. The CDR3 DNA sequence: TGTGCCAGCTCACCTATTGAAGGAGGGGGTCGCCAGCCCCAGCATTTT.

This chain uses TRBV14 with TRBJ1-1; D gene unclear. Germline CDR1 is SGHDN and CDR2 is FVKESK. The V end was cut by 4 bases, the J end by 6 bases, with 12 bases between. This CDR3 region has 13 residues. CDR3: CASSPTGWAEAFF. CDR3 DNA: TGTGCCAGCAGCCCAACGGGGTGGGCTGAAGCTTTCTTT.

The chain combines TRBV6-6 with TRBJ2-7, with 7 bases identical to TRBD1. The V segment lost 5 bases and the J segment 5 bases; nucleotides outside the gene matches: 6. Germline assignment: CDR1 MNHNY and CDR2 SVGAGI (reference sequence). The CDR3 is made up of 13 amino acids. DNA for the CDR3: TGTGCCAGCAGTAATACAGGGGCCCACGAGCAGTACTTC. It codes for CASSNTGAHEQYF.

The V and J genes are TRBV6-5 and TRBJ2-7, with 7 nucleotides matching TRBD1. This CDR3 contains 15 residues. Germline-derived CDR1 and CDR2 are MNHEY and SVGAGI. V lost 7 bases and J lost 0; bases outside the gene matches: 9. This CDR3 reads CASTDRATSSYEQYF. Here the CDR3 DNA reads TGTGCCAGCACCGACAGGGCCACAAGCTCCTACGAGCAGTACTTC.